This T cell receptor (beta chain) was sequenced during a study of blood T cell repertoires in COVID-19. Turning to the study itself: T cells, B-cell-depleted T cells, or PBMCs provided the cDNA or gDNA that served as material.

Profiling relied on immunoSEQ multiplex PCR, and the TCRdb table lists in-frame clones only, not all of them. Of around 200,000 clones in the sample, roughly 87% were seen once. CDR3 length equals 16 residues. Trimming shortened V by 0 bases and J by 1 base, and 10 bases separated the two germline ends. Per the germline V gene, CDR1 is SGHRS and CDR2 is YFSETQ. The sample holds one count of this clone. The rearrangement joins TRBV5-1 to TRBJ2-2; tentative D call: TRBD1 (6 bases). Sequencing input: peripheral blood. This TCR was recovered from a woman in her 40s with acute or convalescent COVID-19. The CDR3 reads CASSLVAGVNTGELFF. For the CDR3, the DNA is TGCGCCAGCAGCTTGGTGGCAGGGGTGAACACCGGGGAGCTGTTTTTT.